Included here is one TCR beta chain sequence, with context. Its antigen is currently unknown. This record comes from a study of regulatory and conventional T cells in RAG deficiency. Study findings and constraints: Shorter CDR3s in all patient subsets; >75% Treg-Tconv overlap in Omenn. Shannon entropy was markedly lower and Simpson indices higher in RAG-deficient patients than control T-cell subsets.

Deletions cut 0 bases from V and 3 bases from J, with 11 bases between. Germline V gene data show CDR1 as KGHSH and CDR2 as LQKENI. The CDR3 is 15 amino acids. The repertoire was sequenced with immunoSEQ multiplex PCR; TCRdb's copy has only in-frame clones and lacks some. The profile shows under 20,000 clones, approximately 88% of them singletons. Genomic DNA came from blood regulatory T cells gated CD4+ CD25-high CD127-low. These data also featured in a second study, about regulatory T cells. That paper states: Primers: 52 TRBV forward and 13 TRBJ reverse.

V usage is TRBV18 and J usage is TRBJ2-5, with a weak D call TRBD2 (5 bases). Sample: Tregs sorted from blood. This receptor was obtained from a human donor in good health. CDR3 in amino acids: CASSPPSGNKETQYF. DNA for the CDR3: TGTGCCAGCTCACCACCAAGCGGAAATAAAGAGACCCAGTACTTC.